Here is one T cell receptor beta chain with its context. The PCR ran on 60 Vbeta and 13 Jbeta primers. Data came from immunoSEQ multiplex PCR; TCRdb stores just in-frame clones and leaves some out. This sample carries roughly 62,000 clones, with approximately 4.3% going to the ten biggest clones. The data stem from a study of cytomegalovirus exposure and HLA in healthy donors. Trimming shortened V by 1 base and J by 6 bases, and 25 bases separated the two germline ends. This CDR3 is 19 amino acids long. Material for sequencing was PBMCs. This sequence was found in a male donor in good health and CMV-seronegative. This chain uses TRBV23-1 with TRBJ1-5, with D hard to call. TRBV23-1 is reported as an ORF; its role is uncertain. CDR3 protein: CASSQYLPPSERRGQPQHF. As DNA, the CDR3 is TGCGCCAGCAGTCAATATCTTCCTCCAAGCGAAAGAAGAGGTCAGCCCCAGCATTTT.